This T cell receptor beta chain was obtained from a study of human T cells and chemical hapten exposure. The time point was: patch test 1, 2 weeks after DPC sensitization. The treatment: therapeutic diphenylcyclopropenone sensitization with weekly scalp DPC. Each donor was an alopecia patient between 18 and 70 years of age who qualified for DPC. Authors' data handling: TCRs per sample had a median of approximately 100,000 and ranged from roughly 20,000 to 690,600. TCRdb called the RACE reads again in MiXCR, with one record for every CDR3 protein. These V and J calls rely on TCRdb rather than the paper's analysis. The data contain about 99,000 distinct CDR3 sequences, around 12% of them seen just once; the ten biggest clones take up 2.1%. The sequenced sample was whole blood, obtained in connection with sensitization to the hapten diphenylcyclopropenone (DPC). This sequence was found in a woman aged 40 to 55 with alopecia areata. Some clones in this sample may be carry-over from other donors' samples.

The CDR3 is CASRIAGGATTDTQYF. The CDR3 bases are TGTGCCAGCAGGATAGCGGGAGGGGCCACCACAGATACGCAGTATTTT. V gene TRBV11-2 combines with J gene TRBJ2-3; 11 bases fit TRBD2. Germline V CDR1 and CDR2: SGHAT, FQNNGV. This CDR3 is 16 amino acids long. J gave up 2 bases and V 6 bases, and 7 bases lay outside the gene matches.